This passage covers 7 T cell receptor beta chains from one sample sequenced in a study of T cells after yellow fever vaccination (dated by TCRdb to the late 2010s). To prepare the library, 5' RACE was applied. This sample was sequenced with an Illumina HiSeq 2500. The raw public data were reprocessed by TCRdb itself: fastp quality trimming at Q25, MiXCR clonotype calling, in-frame beta chains only. Entries are consolidated by CDR3 protein sequence, retaining the most common genes and DNA. Counted in this sample were over 65,000 distinct CDR3 sequences; about an eighth of them appeared once. The ten largest clones add up to approximately 23% of the sample. The treatment or condition label for this specimen denotes: live attenuated yellow fever vaccine strain. Specimen: CD8+ T cells not binding an NS4B(214-222) dextramer, sorted from PBMCs, collected more than 20 days after the first yellow fever vaccination. Sample cell subset or site, as interpreted from the label and publication: NS4B epitope dextramer-negative CD8 T cells. The source of these receptors is a man aged 18 to 30 who received the YFV17D yellow fever vaccine.

The V call is TRBV4-3, the J call TRBJ1-6; TRBD1 matches at 8 bases. CDR3 length: 15 residues. Germline trimming cut 8 bases from V and 6 bases from J; bases unmatched to any gene: 9. In germline, CDR1 is LGHNA, CDR2 YSLEER. CDR3 nucleotide sequence: TGCGCCAGCGGACATGGGACAGGTCCTAATTCACCCCTCCACTTT. It is translated as CASGHGTGPNSPLHF.

This clonotype was recorded a few times. The rearrangement joins TRBV19 to TRBJ2-5; D may be TRBD1 (5 bases). Germline V CDR1 and CDR2: LNHDA, SQIVND (reference sequence). V was pared by 4 bases and J by 2 bases, with 5 bases between. This CDR3 spans 12 amino acids. CDR3 amino acids: CASSRTQETQYF. CDR3 in DNA: TGTGCCAGTAGTAGGACACAAGAGACCCAGTACTTC.

The chain employs TRBV7-6 and TRBJ2-6; D unclear. Trimming cost V 3 bases and J 2 bases, with 5 bases left between them. Germline V gives CDR1 SGHVS, CDR2 FNYEAQ. The CDR3 spans 14 residues. The CDR3 reads CASSFNPGANVLTF. The CDR3 DNA sequence: TGTGCCAGCAGCTTCAACCCTGGGGCCAACGTCCTGACTTTC.

This clonotype came up a few times. The chain is built from TRBV4-1 and TRBJ2-7, with TRBD2 identical over 8 bases. The CDR3 has 14 residues. The J segment lost 4 bases and the V segment lost 2 bases, leaving 4 bases of the junction unmatched. Germline CDR1 reads MGHRA; CDR2 reads YSYEKL. For the CDR3, the DNA is TGCGCCAGCAGCCAATTCGGGGGGGTGTACGAGCAGTACTTC. This encodes CASSQFGGVYEQYF.

This clonotype was observed a few times. The V and J genes are TRBV6-4 and TRBJ2-1, with D perhaps matching TRBD1 or TRBD2 (6 bases each). V lost 0 bases and J 0 bases, leaving 12 bases between the germline ends. The length of the CDR3 is 17 residues. Germline V gene data show CDR1 as MRHNA and CDR2 as SNTAGT. This CDR3 reads CASSDSHEGGSYNEQFF. The CDR3, as DNA: TGTGCCAGCAGTGACTCGCACGAGGGGGGCTCCTACAATGAGCAGTTCTTC.

The gene calls are TRBV9 and TRBJ2-2; D ambiguous. Germline CDR1 is SGDLS and CDR2 is YYNGEE. The ends were cut back, 0 bases at V and 4 bases at J, with 7 bases in the middle. This CDR3 contains 14 residues. The DNA for the CDR3 is TGTGCCAGCAGCGTAGCTACCTTCACCGGGGAGCTGTTTTTT. This codes for CASSVATFTGELFF.

This clonotype turned up a few times. The chain carries TRBV4-2 and TRBJ1-3; D gene ambiguous. This CDR3 region has 15 residues. Trimming removed 0 bases from V and 2 bases from J, with 8 bases in between. Germline V gene lookup returns CDR1 LGHNA and CDR2 YNFKEQ. DNA of the CDR3: TGTGCCAGCAGCCAAGAGGGGATCACTGGAAACACCATATATTTT. Residues: CASSQEGITGNTIYF.